This entry concerns a single TCR beta chain. This receptor's antigen is unknown. Qualities for individual bases were not recorded, and no much larger clone is one base off. This entry belongs to a study of cytotoxic CD8 clonotypes in ibrutinib-treated CLL (dated by TCRdb to about 2021). General notes on the study: The cohort included about 15 treatment-naive and under 13 relapsed/refractory patients; roughly 17 were IGHV unmutated. Partial responses were observed in roughly 25 patients and complete responses in 2; after a median follow-up of 68 months, remission was maintained in 15 or so patients and progression was observed in around twelve. Response samples were taken after a median of approximately eleven months on treatment, ranging from about 6 to 40 months. On average, each sample had a few hundred thousand productive templates and almost 95,000 productive rearrangements. Longitudinal samples were obtainable from about 30% of the roughly 90 participants in the trial. Cryopreserved peripheral blood mononuclear cells were obtained before treatment, at response, and at either sustained remission or disease progression. All remission and progressive disease samples were collected while patients were still receiving ibrutinib.

A MiSeq instrument was used for deep resolution sequencing, which targeted depths ranging from 1 in 1 million up to 1 in 200,000 T cells, with coverage averaging 10x for each clonotype. The immunoSEQ hsTCRB Kit was used to generate the TCR beta libraries. In the authors' own workflow: Data were analyzed with ImmunoSEQ Data Assistant and ImmunoSEQ Analyzer, with V, D and J genes assigned per IMGT definitions. Clonality, with values ranging from 0 to 1, was calculated as one minus the normalized Shannon entropy of productive rearrangement frequencies. Only overrepresented clonotypes making up at least 0.05% of the repertoire of each patient were included in the public clonotype analysis. Around 14 repertoires from age-matched healthy donors, obtained from immuneACCESS, served as clonality controls. This immuneACCESS table, as held by TCRdb, lists in-frame sequences with V and J called but not all clones. Of the missing ones, under half trace to an unresolved V gene in checked studies; the others have no known cause. V and J calls plus clone size are reproduced from that table; the DNA served to infer D and trimming. In this sample the table shows 150,000 or so clones, approximately 85% of which occur a single time. Jointly, the top ten make up roughly 2% of the sample.

From the cysteine up to the phenylalanine, the CDR3 has a length of 15 residues. The entry retains the CDR3 DNA only, 45 bases that are in frame from base 1. Trimming accounts for 7 bases at V and 6 bases at J, while the number of junction bases matched to no gene is 10. The germline V gene supplies CDR1 KGHSH and CDR2 LQKENI. Reading the label with the study, this specimen's time point is: approximately 25 months on ibrutinib. Approximately 2 micrograms of genomic DNA were extracted from cryopreserved PBMCs for TCR beta library preparation. High-throughput TCR beta sequencing was performed on longitudinal blood samples from CLL patients receiving ibrutinib monotherapy. The patients were enrolled in a single-center, open-label phase 2 trial of ibrutinib monotherapy. Points the paper makes about the study in general: Baseline clonality was found to be higher than that of age-matched healthy donors and was strongly correlated with circulating CD8+ T-cell counts. Lymph node repertoires were not examined, and the timing of sampling was not matched between patients in sustained remission and those whose disease progressed. Public clonotypes were found to be uncommon and were observed to contract or remain stable during treatment; the increase in clonality was shown to reflect expansion of private clonotypes at ibrutinib response. At ibrutinib response clonality went up, during sustained remission it held steady, and at progression it dropped back toward baseline.

This TCR was recovered from a human donor with chronic lymphocytic leukemia. Recombination linked TRBV18 to TRBJ2-2, with 8 central nucleotides matching TRBD1. Sequences were derived from PBMCs, sampled after 24 months of ibrutinib treatment. The sequence in DNA is TGTGCCAGCTTACGTAGGACAGGGTTCGCCGGGGAGCTGTTTTTT. Translated, it gives CASLRRTGFAGELFF. With the portions outside the CDR3 filled from the reference TRBV18 and TRBJ2-2 genes, the complete variable region becomes NAGVMQNPRHLVRRRGQEARLRCSPMKGHSHVYWYRQLPEEGLKFMVYLQKENIIDESGMPKERFSAEFPKEGPSILRIQQVVRGDSAAYFCASLRRTGFAGELFFGEGSRLTVL.